The T cell receptor beta chain described here comes from a study of cytomegalovirus exposure and HLA in healthy donors. Findings of the study overall: Immune exposure was documented only through CMV serostatus. High sensitivity and specificity were reportedly achieved when the classifier diagnosed cytomegalovirus status.

V was shortened by 4 bases and J by 1 base, with 12 bases between the two germline ends. Germline V CDR1 and CDR2: LNHDA, SQIVND (reference sequence). This CDR3 is 15 amino acids long. Every donor was a healthy person donating bone marrow. Use of 60 Vbeta and 13 Jbeta primers characterized the PCR. Repertoires were generated with immunoSEQ multiplex PCR, while TCRdb's copy carries only in-frame clones and drops some. This table has 95,000 to 120,000 clones, 82% appearing once. Of note for this clone: Its antigen is unknown.

Material: PBMCs. The chain joins TRBV19 to TRBJ2-3, with a weak D call TRBD2 (6 bases). This TCR was recovered from a young woman in good health and CMV-seronegative. CDR3 amino acids: CASSNVGGRTDTQYF. The CDR3 DNA sequence: TGTGCCAGTAGTAACGTGGGAGGCCGCACAGATACGCAGTATTTT.